A selection of T cell receptor beta chains follows, all from one sample in a study of CD8 T cells in ankylosing spondylitis. TCRdb reprocessed the 5' RACE reads via MiXCR and lists one record per CDR3 protein. The sample yields around 340,000 distinct CDR3 sequences, about 15% seen once. Sample: blood, either unsorted or a sorted T cell fraction (not recorded which). Receptors originate from a male donor with ankylosing spondylitis or in good health (not recorded which). CDR3s include the opening cysteine and the closing phenylalanine or tryptophan. The D gene is left open where the match is weak. Some rows mark clone size as missing; the rest say once, few, many or name a class of expanded clone.

len: 18
d_gene: TRBD1
abundance: many
j_gene: TRBJ2-1
v_gene: TRBV27
CDR3nt: TGTGCCAGCAGTACACTTTCCGAGACAGGGGAAAGGTCAAGGGAGCAGTTCTTC
CDR3aa: CASSTLSETGERSREQFF

len: 14
d_gene: TRBD2
abundance: few
j_gene: TRBJ2-7
v_gene: TRBV20-1
CDR3nt: TGCAGTGTAGGGACTAGCGGCTCACCCTACGAGCAGTACTTC
CDR3aa: CSVGTSGSPYEQYF

len: 14
d_gene: .
abundance: .
j_gene: TRBJ1-2
v_gene: TRBV12-5
CDR3nt: TGTGCTAGTGCCAGGGATCTCATTAGGGATGGCTACACCTTC
CDR3aa: CASARDLIRDGYTF

len: 16
d_gene: TRBD1
abundance: few
j_gene: TRBJ1-2
v_gene: TRBV9
CDR3nt: TGTGCCAGCAGCGATCGGACGGGACAGACCAACTATGGCTACACCTTC
CDR3aa: CASSDRTGQTNYGYTF

len: 16
d_gene: TRBD1
abundance: few
j_gene: TRBJ2-2
v_gene: TRBV4-1
CDR3nt: TGCGCCAGCAGCCAAGCCCCTCCCGGGACAGCCGGGGAGCTGTTTTTT
CDR3aa: CASSQAPPGTAGELFF

len: 15
d_gene: TRBD1
abundance: .
j_gene: TRBJ1-2
v_gene: TRBV11-2
CDR3nt: TGTGCCAGCAGTTCCCTCGGACAGGGTTATTATGGCTACACCTTC
CDR3aa: CASSSLGQGYYGYTF

len: 17
d_gene: .
abundance: .
j_gene: TRBJ1-6
v_gene: TRBV21-1
CDR3nt: TGTGCCAGCAGCAAAATTCCCAGGAGCTCCTATAATTCACCCCTCCACTTT
CDR3aa: CASSKIPRSSYNSPLHF

len: 14
d_gene: .
abundance: few
j_gene: TRBJ1-2
v_gene: TRBV19
CDR3nt: TGTGCCAGTAGCACCCCCGGGGGGGAAGATGGCTACACCTTC
CDR3aa: CASSTPGGEDGYTF

len: 13
d_gene: .
abundance: many
j_gene: TRBJ2-4
v_gene: TRBV12-3/TRBV12-4
CDR3nt: TGTGCCAGCAGCCGTCAGTTAAAAAACATTCAGTACTTC
CDR3aa: CASSRQLKNIQYF

len: 13
d_gene: .
abundance: few
j_gene: TRBJ2-1
v_gene: TRBV3-1
CDR3nt: TGTGCCAGCAGCCCCCAACGAGCCGGTGAGCAGTTCTTC
CDR3aa: CASSPQRAGEQFF

len: 14
d_gene: .
abundance: few
j_gene: TRBJ1-4
v_gene: TRBV5-1
CDR3nt: TGCGCCAGCAGCCAGACAGGTCTTAATGAAAAACTGTTTTTT
CDR3aa: CASSQTGLNEKLFF

len: 12
d_gene: .
abundance: few
j_gene: TRBJ2-3
v_gene: TRBV6-5
CDR3nt: TGTGCCAGCAGTTCTCAGGCAGATACGCAGTATTTT
CDR3aa: CASSSQADTQYF

len: 15
d_gene: TRBD1
abundance: .
j_gene: TRBJ1-5
v_gene: TRBV12-3/TRBV12-4
CDR3nt: TGTGCCAGCACTCCGGACAGGGGTAGCAATCAGCCCCAGCATTTT
CDR3aa: CASTPDRGSNQPQHF

len: 12
d_gene: .
abundance: few
j_gene: TRBJ2-7
v_gene: TRBV2
CDR3nt: TGTGCCAGCGGGAGACGGAACTACGAGCAGTACTTC
CDR3aa: CASGRRNYEQYF

len: 13
d_gene: .
abundance: few
j_gene: TRBJ1-2
v_gene: TRBV7-2
CDR3nt: TGTGCCAGCAGCCAGTCCTGGTCCTATGGCTACACCTTC
CDR3aa: CASSQSWSYGYTF

len: 12
d_gene: .
abundance: few
j_gene: TRBJ2-2
v_gene: TRBV6-6
CDR3nt: TGTGCCAGCTCTAGGGGGGCCGGGGAGCTGTTTTTT
CDR3aa: CASSRGAGELFF

len: 15
d_gene: TRBD1
abundance: .
j_gene: TRBJ2-3
v_gene: TRBV5-1
CDR3nt: TGCGCCAGCAGCACCGGACAGGCCCTCGCAGATACGCAGTATTTT
CDR3aa: CASSTGQALADTQYF

len: 15
d_gene: .
abundance: many
j_gene: TRBJ2-5
v_gene: TRBV12-3/TRBV12-4
CDR3nt: TGTGCCAGCAGTTTAGCGGACCGGTACCAAGAGACCCAGTACTTC
CDR3aa: CASSLADRYQETQYF

len: 14
d_gene: .
abundance: many
j_gene: TRBJ2-2
v_gene: TRBV7-6
CDR3nt: TGTGCCAGCAGCTCACAAACAGGGACCGGGGAGCTGTTTTTT
CDR3aa: CASSSQTGTGELFF

len: 14
d_gene: .
abundance: .
j_gene: TRBJ2-3
v_gene: TRBV7-2
CDR3nt: TGTGCCAGCAGCCCTGGTGCTAGGGAAACGACGCAGTATTTT
CDR3aa: CASSPGARETTQYF